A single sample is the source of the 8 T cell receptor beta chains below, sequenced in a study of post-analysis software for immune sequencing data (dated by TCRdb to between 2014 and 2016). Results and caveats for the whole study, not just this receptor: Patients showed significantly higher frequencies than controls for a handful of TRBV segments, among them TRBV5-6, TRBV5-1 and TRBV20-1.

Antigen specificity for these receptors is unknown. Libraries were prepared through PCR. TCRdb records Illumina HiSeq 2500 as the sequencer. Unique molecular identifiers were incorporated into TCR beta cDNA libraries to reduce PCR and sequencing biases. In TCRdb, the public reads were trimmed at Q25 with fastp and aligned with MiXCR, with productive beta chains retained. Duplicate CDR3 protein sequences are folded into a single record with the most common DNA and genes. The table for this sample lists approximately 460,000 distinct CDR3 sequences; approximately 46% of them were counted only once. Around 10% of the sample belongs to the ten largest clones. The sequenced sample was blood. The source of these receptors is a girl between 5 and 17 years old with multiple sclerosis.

Written as DNA, the CDR3 is TGTGCCAGCAGCGCCACGACTAGCGGGGCCTACGAGCAGTTCTTC. Its protein is CASSATTSGAYEQFF. V usage is TRBV7-9 and J usage is TRBJ2-1; TRBD2 aligns across 11 bases. From germline, CDR1 is SEHNR and CDR2 FQNEAQ (reference sequence). This CDR3 is built from 15 residues. V trimming: 5 bases; J trimming: 10 bases; junction bases outside the gene matches: 10.

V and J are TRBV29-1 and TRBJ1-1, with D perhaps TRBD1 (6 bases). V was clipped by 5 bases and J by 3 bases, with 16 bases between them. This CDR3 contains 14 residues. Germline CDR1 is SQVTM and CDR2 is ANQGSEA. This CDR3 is CSVRGGGRDTEAFF. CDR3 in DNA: TGCAGCGTTCGAGGGGGGGGCCGGGACACTGAAGCTTTCTTT.

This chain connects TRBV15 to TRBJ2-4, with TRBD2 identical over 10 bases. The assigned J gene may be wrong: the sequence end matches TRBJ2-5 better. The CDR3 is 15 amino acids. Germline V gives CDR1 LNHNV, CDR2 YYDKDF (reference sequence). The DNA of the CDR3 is TGTGCCACCAGCAGATCGCTAGCGGGAGCGGAGACCCAGTACTTC. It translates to CATSRSLAGAETQYF.

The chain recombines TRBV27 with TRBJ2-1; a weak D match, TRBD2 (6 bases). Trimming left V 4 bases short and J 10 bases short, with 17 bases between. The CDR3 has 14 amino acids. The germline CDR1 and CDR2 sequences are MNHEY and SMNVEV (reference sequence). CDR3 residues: CASSSNTAGYEQFF. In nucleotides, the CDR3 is TGTGCCAGCAGTTCGAACACCGCGGGATACGAGCAGTTCTTC.

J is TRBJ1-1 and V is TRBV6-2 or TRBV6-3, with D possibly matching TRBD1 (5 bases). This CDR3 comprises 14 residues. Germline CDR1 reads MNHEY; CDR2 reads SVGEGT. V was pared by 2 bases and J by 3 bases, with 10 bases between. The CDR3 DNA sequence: TGTGCCAGCAGTTACAAGGTGGGGCACACTGAAGCTTTCTTT. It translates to CASSYKVGHTEAFF.

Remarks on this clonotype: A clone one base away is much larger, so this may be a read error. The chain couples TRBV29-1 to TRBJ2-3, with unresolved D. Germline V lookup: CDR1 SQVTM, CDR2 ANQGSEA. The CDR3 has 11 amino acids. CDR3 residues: CSGFHADTLYF. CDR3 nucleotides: TGCAGCGGATTTCACGCAGATACGCTGTATTTT.

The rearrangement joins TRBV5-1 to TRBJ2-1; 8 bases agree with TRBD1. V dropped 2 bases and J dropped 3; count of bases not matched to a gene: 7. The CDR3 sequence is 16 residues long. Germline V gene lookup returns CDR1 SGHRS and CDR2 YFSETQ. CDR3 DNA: TGCGCCAGCAGCTTCGGCGGACAGGGCCACTACAATGAGCAGTTCTTC. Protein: CASSFGGQGHYNEQFF.

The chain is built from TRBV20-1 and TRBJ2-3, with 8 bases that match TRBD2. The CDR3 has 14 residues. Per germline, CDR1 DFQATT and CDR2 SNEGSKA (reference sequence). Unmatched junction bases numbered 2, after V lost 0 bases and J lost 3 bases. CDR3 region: CSARDGRATDTQYF. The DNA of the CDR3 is TGCAGTGCTAGAGACGGGAGGGCTACAGATACGCAGTATTTT.